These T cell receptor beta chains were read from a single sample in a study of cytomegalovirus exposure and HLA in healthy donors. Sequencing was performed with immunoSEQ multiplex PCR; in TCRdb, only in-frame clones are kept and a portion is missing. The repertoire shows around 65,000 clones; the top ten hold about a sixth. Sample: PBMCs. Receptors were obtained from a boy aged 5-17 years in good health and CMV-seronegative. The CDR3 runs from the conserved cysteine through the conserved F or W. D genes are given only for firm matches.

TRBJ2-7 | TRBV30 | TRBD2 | CAWRGTSGFSYEQYF | TGTGCCTGGAGGGGGACTAGCGGGTTCTCCTACGAGCAGTACTTC
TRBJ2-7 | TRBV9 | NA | CASSVGGMSSYEQYF | TGTGCCAGCAGCGTAGGCGGTATGAGCTCCTACGAGCAGTACTTC
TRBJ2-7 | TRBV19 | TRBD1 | CASSIRDRDAGEQYF | TGTGCCAGTAGTATCCGGGACAGGGATGCGGGCGAGCAGTACTTC
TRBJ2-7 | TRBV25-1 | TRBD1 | CASSVLAGGAEGEQYF | TGTGCCAGCAGTGTTCTCGCAGGGGGCGCAGAGGGGGAGCAGTACTTC
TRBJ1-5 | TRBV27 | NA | CASSPSRGSNQPQHF | TGTGCCAGCAGTCCCTCTAGGGGAAGCAATCAGCCCCAGCATTTT
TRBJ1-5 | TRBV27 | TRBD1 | CATRRPGQGNQPQHF | TGTGCCACCCGACGCCCGGGACAGGGTAATCAGCCCCAGCATTTT
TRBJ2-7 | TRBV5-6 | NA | CASSRALGTRAYEQYF | TGTGCCAGCAGCAGAGCGTTAGGGACTCGGGCCTACGAGCAGTACTTC
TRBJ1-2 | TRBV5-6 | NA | CASSLNRLPPVYGYTF | TGTGCCAGCAGCTTAAATCGACTACCTCCTGTCTATGGCTACACCTTC
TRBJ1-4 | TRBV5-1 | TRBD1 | CASSSTGINEKLFF | TGCGCCAGCAGCTCGACAGGGATTAATGAAAAACTGTTTTTT
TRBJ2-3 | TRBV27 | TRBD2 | CASSFAGDRQDTQYF | TGTGCCAGCAGTTTCGCGGGAGATAGGCAAGATACGCAGTATTTT
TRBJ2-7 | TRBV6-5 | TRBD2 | CASSPVGRASYEQYF | TGTGCCAGCAGCCCCGTCGGGAGGGCCTCCTACGAGCAGTACTTC
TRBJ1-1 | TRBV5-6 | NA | CASTLTDNTYMNTEAFF | TGTGCCAGCACCTTGACTGACAACACCTACATGAACACTGAAGCTTTCTTT
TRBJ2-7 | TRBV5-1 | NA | CASSLDNYEQYF | TGCGCCAGCAGCTTGGACAACTACGAGCAGTACTTC
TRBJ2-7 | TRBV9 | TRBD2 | CASSIGASGRNEQYF | TGTGCCAGCAGCATCGGGGCTAGCGGGAGAAACGAGCAGTACTTC
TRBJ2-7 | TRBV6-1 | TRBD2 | CASSDSGEGRNEQYF | TGTGCCAGCAGTGATTCGGGGGAGGGTCGGAACGAGCAGTACTTC
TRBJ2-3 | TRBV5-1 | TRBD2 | CASSQTSGVKDTQYF | TGCGCCAGCAGCCAGACTAGCGGGGTAAAGGATACGCAGTATTTT
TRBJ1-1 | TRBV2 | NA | CASSLLLMNTEAFF | TGTGCCAGCAGTCTACTCCTCATGAACACTGAAGCTTTCTTT
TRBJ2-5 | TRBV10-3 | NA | CAISESIGEPGVQETQYF | TGTGCCATCAGTGAGTCGATAGGAGAGCCAGGGGTCCAAGAGACCCAGTACTTC
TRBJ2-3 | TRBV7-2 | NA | CASSPTTSTDTQYF | TGTGCCAGCAGCCCAACTACTAGCACAGATACGCAGTATTTT
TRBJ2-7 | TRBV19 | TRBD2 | CASSIGAGVYEQYF | TGTGCCAGTAGTATCGGAGCGGGAGTCTACGAGCAGTACTTC
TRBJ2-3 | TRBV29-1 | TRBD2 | CSVVGGATDTQYF | TGCAGCGTCGTCGGGGGGGCCACAGATACGCAGTATTTT
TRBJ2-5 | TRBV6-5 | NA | CASSYSRAQETQYF | TGTGCCAGCAGTTACTCGAGGGCCCAAGAGACCCAGTACTTC
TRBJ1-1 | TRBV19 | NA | CASSLLFSQGAGTEAFF | TGTGCCAGTAGTTTGCTTTTCTCGCAGGGAGCGGGAACTGAAGCTTTCTTT
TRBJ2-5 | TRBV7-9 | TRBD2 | CASTRGGGETQYF | TGTGCCAGCACTCGGGGGGGCGGGGAGACCCAGTACTTC
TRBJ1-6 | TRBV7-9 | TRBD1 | CASRGGQGLNSPLHF | TGTGCCAGCAGGGGGGGACAGGGCCTAAATTCACCCCTCCACTTT
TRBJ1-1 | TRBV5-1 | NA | CASSFTELNTEAFF | TGCGCCAGCAGCTTTACAGAATTGAACACTGAAGCTTTCTTT
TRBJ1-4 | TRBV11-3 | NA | CASSMGRTNEKLFF | TGTGCCAGCAGTATGGGCCGCACTAATGAAAAACTGTTTTTT
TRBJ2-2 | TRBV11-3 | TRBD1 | CASSGTGTGSSRHTGELFF | TGTGCCAGCAGCGGAACCGGGACAGGGTCCTCGAGGCACACCGGGGAGCTGTTTTTT
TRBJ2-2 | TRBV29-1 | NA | CSVGGAGWVTGELFF | TGCAGCGTTGGTGGGGCAGGGTGGGTCACCGGGGAGCTGTTTTTT
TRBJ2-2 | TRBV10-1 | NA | CASSQVRGNTGELFF | TGCGCCAGCAGCCAAGTTCGGGGGAACACCGGGGAGCTGTTTTTT
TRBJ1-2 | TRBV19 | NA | CASSIPFQGSGYTF | TGTGCCAGTAGTATACCCTTCCAGGGTTCAGGTTACACCTTC
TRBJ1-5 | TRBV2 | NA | CASSEGGTQPQHF | TGTGCCAGCAGTGAAGGCGGTACCCAGCCCCAGCATTTT
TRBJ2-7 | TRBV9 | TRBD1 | CASSAQFRDRGHEQYF | TGTGCCAGCAGCGCCCAATTCCGGGACAGGGGGCACGAGCAGTACTTC
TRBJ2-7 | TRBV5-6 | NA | CASSPPGLATTYEQYF | TGTGCCAGCAGCCCCCCGGGTTTGGCAACTACCTACGAGCAGTACTTC
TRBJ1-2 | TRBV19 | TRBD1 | CASSLGDSLNYGYTF | TGTGCCAGTAGTTTGGGGGACAGTCTCAACTATGGCTACACCTTC
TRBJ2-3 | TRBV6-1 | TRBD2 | CASSEAGLAGTDTQYF | TGTGCCAGCAGTGAAGCGGGGCTAGCGGGAACAGATACGCAGTATTTT
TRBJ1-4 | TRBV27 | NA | CASSLGWPGDEKLFF | TGTGCCAGCAGTTTGGGGTGGCCGGGAGATGAAAAACTGTTTTTT
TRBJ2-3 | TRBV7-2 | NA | CASSLASTLLSTDTQYF | TGTGCCAGCAGCTTAGCTTCCACACTACTCAGCACAGATACGCAGTATTTT
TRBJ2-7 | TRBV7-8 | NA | CASSLAAGQYF | TGTGCCAGCAGCTTAGCAGCTGGGCAGTACTTC
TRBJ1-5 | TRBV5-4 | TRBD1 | CASSSGQGNDQPQHF | TGTGCCAGCTCATCGGGACAGGGCAATGATCAGCCCCAGCATTTT
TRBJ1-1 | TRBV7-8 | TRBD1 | CASSWGQGAAEAFF | TGTGCCAGCAGCTGGGGACAGGGGGCCGCTGAAGCTTTCTTT
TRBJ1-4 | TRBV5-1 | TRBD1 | CASSTGTANEKLFF | TGCGCCAGCAGCACCGGGACAGCTAATGAAAAACTGTTTTTT
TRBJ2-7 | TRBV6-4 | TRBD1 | CASSDLGQGLSYEQYF | TGTGCCAGCAGTGACTTGGGACAGGGACTCTCCTACGAGCAGTACTTC
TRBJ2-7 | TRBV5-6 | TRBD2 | CASSLVLAGVNEQYF | TGTGCCAGCAGCTTGGTCCTAGCGGGAGTCAACGAGCAGTACTTC
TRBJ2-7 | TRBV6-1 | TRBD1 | CASSGRDRGYEQYF | TGTGCCAGCAGTGGCCGGGACAGGGGCTACGAGCAGTACTTC
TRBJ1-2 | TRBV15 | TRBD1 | CATSRAGTANYGYTF | TGTGCCACCAGCAGAGCCGGGACAGCTAACTATGGCTACACCTTC
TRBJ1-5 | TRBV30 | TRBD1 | CAWRVKTGLGQPQHF | TGTGCCTGGAGGGTAAAGACAGGGTTAGGTCAGCCCCAGCATTTT
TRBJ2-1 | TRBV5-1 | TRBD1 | CASSPPQGQGPRFF | TGCGCCAGCAGCCCCCCCCAGGGACAGGGGCCCCGGTTCTTC
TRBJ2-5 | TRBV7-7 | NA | CASSLAGVGQETQYF | TGTGCCAGCAGCTTAGCGGGAGTAGGGCAAGAGACCCAGTACTTC
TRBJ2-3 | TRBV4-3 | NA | CASSQVGVSDTQYF | TGCGCCAGCAGCCAAGTCGGGGTCTCAGATACGCAGTATTTT